The 17 T cell receptor beta chains below come from one sample, sequenced in a study of radiotherapy plus CTLA-4 blockade in lung cancer. Libraries were prepared by immunoSEQ multiplex PCR; TCRdb keeps only in-frame clonotypes and omits some of them. The sample carries around 49,000 clones, 70% to 90% recorded once. The source material was peripheral blood, sampled from a patient treated with radiotherapy plus ipilimumab. The receptors here all came from a human donor with non-small cell lung cancer whose response to radiotherapy plus ipilimumab could not be evaluated.

This clone was recorded a few times. The chain couples TRBV4-1 to TRBJ1-3; D gene uncertain. The CDR3 runs 16 residues. CDR1 and CDR2 (germline): MGHRA, YSYEKL. V dropped 4 bases and J dropped 0 bases, with 13 bases sitting between them. CDR3 in DNA: TGCGCCAGCAGCCCGGCAGGCCAAGCCTCTGGAAACACCATATATTTT. Amino acid sequence: CASSPAGQASGNTIYF.

This chain links TRBV4-2 with TRBJ1-4; perhaps TRBD1 as D (6 bases). The CDR3 runs to 15 residues. Germline V gives CDR1 LGHNA, CDR2 YNFKEQ. V lost 0 bases, J lost 6 bases, and 11 bases lay in between. The CDR3 DNA reads TGTGCCAGCAGCCAAGAATGGCAGGGGCATGAAAAACTGTTTTTT. Protein: CASSQEWQGHEKLFF.

The chain is built from TRBV2 and TRBJ1-4; no clear D gene. CDR1 and CDR2 (germline): SNHLY, FYNNEI. Trimming stripped 4 bases from V and 4 bases from J, with 10 bases between. This CDR3 region has 14 residues. The CDR3 spells CASSGSYHNEKLFF. The CDR3 region has the DNA TGTGCCAGCAGTGGATCCTATCATAATGAAAAACTGTTTTTT.

J is TRBJ1-5 and V is TRBV2; 10 nucleotides line up with TRBD1. From germline, CDR1 is SNHLY and CDR2 FYNNEI. Unmatched junction bases numbered 5, after V lost 6 bases and J lost 6 bases. There are 14 residues in the CDR3. This CDR3 is CASSADRGTQPQHF. CDR3 DNA sequence: TGTGCCAGCAGCGCGGACAGGGGGACTCAGCCCCAGCATTTT.

This sequence joins TRBV19 and TRBJ2-3, with a weak D call TRBD1 (5 bases). Trimming took off 10 bases at V and 10 bases at J, with 15 bases between the two ends. The CDR3 runs 11 residues. The germline V gene encodes CDR1 LNHDA and CDR2 SQIVND (reference sequence). The CDR3 is CATTDMLAQYF. Written as DNA, the CDR3 is TGTGCCACCACGGACATGCTGGCGCAGTATTTT.

The chain's CDR3 is CASSWGLAGYEQFF. The CDR3 nucleotides are TGTGCCAGCAGTTGGGGACTAGCGGGATATGAGCAGTTCTTC. The chain employs TRBV6-6 and TRBJ2-1; TRBD2 matches 13 bases. V gave up 4 bases and J gave up 8 bases; unmatched junction bases: 2. Germline CDR1 MNHNY, CDR2 SVGAGI (reference sequence). The CDR3 runs to 14 residues.

This clone was seen a few times. V is TRBV15 and J is TRBJ2-2; D might be TRBD1 (5 bases). The CDR3 covers 15 residues. From germline, CDR1 is LNHNV and CDR2 YYDKDF (reference sequence). Trimming took off 1 base at V and 5 bases at J, with 11 bases between the two ends. DNA of the CDR3: TGTGCCACCAGCAGAGCGCAGGGAAGAACCGGGGAGCTGTTTTTT. Translating gives CATSRAQGRTGELFF. Variable domain in full (rest from reference TRBV15 and TRBJ2-2): DAMVIQNPRYQVTQFGKPVTLSCSQTLNHNVMYWYQQKSSQAPKLLFHYYDKDFNNEADTPDNFQSRRPNTSFCFLDIRSPGLGDTAMYLCATSRAQGRTGELFFGEGSRLTVL.

The CDR3 sequence is CASSVGDSSYEQYF. The CDR3 DNA reads TGTGCCAGCAGCGTAGGGGACAGCTCCTACGAGCAGTACTTC. The chain couples TRBV9 to TRBJ2-7; 7 nucleotides line up with TRBD1. Looked up from germline, CDR1 is SGDLS and CDR2 is YYNGEE. Trimming cost V 0 bases and J 0 bases; bases outside gene matches: 0. The CDR3 has 14 residues.

This clone was seen only a few times. The chain joins TRBV5-1 to TRBJ2-7; 10 nucleotides match TRBD1. V lost 7 bases and J lost 6; bases outside the gene matches: 7. Germline values: CDR1 SGHRS, CDR2 YFSETQ. The CDR3 consists of 13 residues. The CDR3 here is CASQIRTGGEQYF. For the CDR3, the DNA is TGCGCCAGCCAGATACGGACAGGGGGCGAGCAGTACTTC. The full variable domain, in which reference TRBV5-1 and TRBJ2-7 provide the parts outside the CDR3, is KAGVTQTPRYLIKTRGQQVTLSCSPISGHRSVSWYQQTPGQGLQFLFEYFSETQRNKGNFPGRFSGRQFSNSRSEMNVSTLELGDSALYLCASQIRTGGEQYFGPGTRLTVT.

V is TRBV28 and J is TRBJ1-5; D ambiguous. The length of the CDR3 is 14 residues. CDR1 MDHEN and CDR2 SYDVKM come from the germline V gene. The V end lost 3 bases, the J end lost 2 bases, and 8 bases lay between the germline ends. The CDR3 is CASSLPLGNQPQHF. The CDR3 bases are TGTGCCAGCAGTTTGCCACTGGGCAATCAGCCCCAGCATTTT.

The V gene is TRBV18, the J gene TRBJ1-1; 7 nucleotides align to TRBD1. This CDR3 region has 15 residues. After removal of 3 bases from V and 7 bases from J, the junction contained 11 bases not matched to a gene. CDR1 KGHSH and CDR2 LQKENI come from the germline V gene. In nucleotides, the CDR3 is TGTGCCAGCTCACCCCTCGGACAGGATCTCGGTGAAGCTTTCTTT. Translated: CASSPLGQDLGEAFF.

The J gene is TRBJ2-2, the V gene TRBV5-1; 11 nucleotides agree with TRBD1. There are 15 residues in the CDR3. Germline V lookup: CDR1 SGHRS, CDR2 YFSETQ. J gave up 5 bases and V 4 bases, and 4 bases lay outside the gene matches. In DNA, the CDR3 is TGCGCCAGCAGCCAGGGACAGGGGGGAACCGGGGAGCTGTTTTTT. This gives the protein CASSQGQGGTGELFF.

This chain joins TRBV29-1 and TRBJ2-3; a possible D gene is TRBD2 (6 bases). CDR1 and CDR2 from the germline V gene are SQVTM and ANQGSEA. The V end lost 7 bases, the J end lost 1 base, and 24 bases lay between the germline ends. The CDR3 has 17 residues. The DNA for the CDR3 is TGCAGCGGAGGCCTCTTGGGGAGCGGGTGGGGCACAGATACGCAGTATTTT. Amino acids: CSGGLLGSGWGTDTQYF.

V usage is TRBV7-2 and J usage is TRBJ2-4; possibly TRBD1 for D (6 bases). The CDR3 contains 15 residues. The germline V gene encodes CDR1 SGHTA and CDR2 FQGNSA. Trimming pared 0 bases from V and 9 bases from J, leaving 15 bases between. The CDR3 DNA follows: TGTGCCAGCAGCTTAGCTGGGGGCGGCCAGGGCATTCAGTACTTC. Translating it yields CASSLAGGGQGIQYF.

The chain carries TRBV11-3 and TRBJ2-5; TRBD2 agrees at 11 bases. V lost 1 base and J lost 4; bases outside the gene matches: 5. The CDR3 totals 16 residues. CDR1 and CDR2 (germline): SGHNT, YENEEA. In nucleotides, the CDR3 is TGTGCCAGCAGCTTAGGACTAGCGGGACTGTCAGAGACCCAGTACTTC. Its protein product is CASSLGLAGLSETQYF.

This clone appeared a few times. The V and J genes are TRBV5-4 and TRBJ2-2, with 8 bases identical to TRBD1. The CDR3 extends over 16 amino acids. Trimming removed 5 bases from V and 4 bases from J; junction bases left unmatched: 10. The germline CDR1 and CDR2 sequences are SGHNT and YYREEE (reference sequence). The CDR3 nucleotides are TGTGCCAGCAGTTCGCGGCGAACAGGGGGCACCGGGGAGCTGTTTTTT. This codes for CASSSRRTGGTGELFF.

The rearrangement uses TRBV5-4 and TRBJ2-2; a weak D match, TRBD2 (5 bases). The CDR3 is 16 residues long. Looked up from germline, CDR1 is SGHNT and CDR2 is YYREEE (reference sequence). Trimming shortened V by 1 base and J by 5 bases, and 15 bases separated the two germline ends. Here the CDR3 reads CASSLYGIRDTGELFF. Here the CDR3 DNA reads TGTGCCAGCAGCTTGTATGGGATACGGGATACCGGGGAGCTGTTTTTT. The whole variable domain, filled in from reference TRBV5-4 and TRBJ2-2, reads ETGVTQSPTHLIKTRGQQVTLRCSSQSGHNTVSWYQQALGQGPQFIFQYYREEENGRGNFPPRFSGLQFPNYSSELNVNALELDDSALYLCASSLYGIRDTGELFFGEGSRLTVL.